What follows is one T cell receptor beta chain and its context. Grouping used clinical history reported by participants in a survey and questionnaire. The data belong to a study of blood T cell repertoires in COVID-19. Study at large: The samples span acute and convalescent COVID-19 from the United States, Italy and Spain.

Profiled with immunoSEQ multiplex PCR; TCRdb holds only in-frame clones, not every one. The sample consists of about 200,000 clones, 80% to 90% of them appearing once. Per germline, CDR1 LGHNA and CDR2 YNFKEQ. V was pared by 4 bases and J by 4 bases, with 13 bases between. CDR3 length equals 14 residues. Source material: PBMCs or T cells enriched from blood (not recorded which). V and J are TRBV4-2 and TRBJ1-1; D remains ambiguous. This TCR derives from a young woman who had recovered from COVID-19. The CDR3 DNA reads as TGTGCCAGCAGCCGCTCCGGATCGGGCACTGAAGCTTTCTTT. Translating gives CASSRSGSGTEAFF.